This record looks at one T cell receptor beta chain sequence and its context. This table comes from immunoSEQ multiplex PCR, and its TCRdb copy is limited to in-frame clones, with some not included. The sample contains 59,000 or so clones, around 84% of which appear only once. This entry comes from a study of T cell responses to AZD1222 COVID-19 vaccine. The CDR3 has 10 amino acids. Germline V gene lookup returns CDR1 MNHEY and CDR2 SVGAGI. The V end was cut by 8 bases, the J end by 4 bases, with 5 bases between. The chain uses TRBV6-5 and TRBJ2-5; D uncertain. This receptor was taken from an adult in good health. The sequencing here drew on peripheral blood, taken on day 0 of AZD1222 vaccination. As DNA, the CDR3 is TGTGCCAGCCGGTTAGAGACCCAGTACTTC. This codes for CASRLETQYF.